This TCR beta chain stems from a study of blood T cell repertoires in COVID-19. For the study at large: From the United States, Italy and Spain came samples of acute and convalescent COVID-19. Sources were T cells, B-cell-depleted T cells, or PBMCs; the material itself was cDNA or gDNA.

Germline CDR1 and CDR2: MGHDK and SYGVNS. Trimming cost V 4 bases and J 6 bases, with 16 bases left between them. The length of the CDR3 is 16 residues. Under the authors' procedure: Reference gene primer amplification in the assay estimated nucleated cell counts. Generated by immunoSEQ multiplex PCR, the TCRdb table keeps only in-frame clones and is missing some. That table supplies the V and J calls and clone size; D and trimming were determined from the DNA. The table lists 250,000 or so clones, roughly 86% of them singletons. The sequence was obtained from a man aged 35 to 55 with active or convalescent COVID-19. Sequenced: peripheral blood. The chain joins TRBV25-1 to TRBJ1-6; tentative D call: TRBD1 (6 bases). In DNA form, the CDR3 reads TGTGCCAGCAGTGCCCCGACAGGAGGACCTAATTCACCCCTCCACTTT. Protein sequence: CASSAPTGGPNSPLHF.